This T cell receptor (beta chain) came from a study of blood T cell repertoires in COVID-19. Clones were read by immunoSEQ multiplex PCR, and TCRdb kept only the in-frame ones, dropping some. The data show 200,000 to 250,000 clones, approximately 90% seen once. Germline V gene lookup returns CDR1 SGHTA and CDR2 FQGNSA. Between the trimmed V and J ends, which lost 5 bases and 2 bases, there was a span of 7 bases. The CDR3 runs to 13 residues. The chain combines TRBV7-2 with TRBJ1-5, with D hard to call. Sequencing was done on a sample of peripheral blood. This receptor was identified in a young man with acute or convalescent COVID-19. CDR3 nucleotide sequence: TGTGCCAGCAGCGTAAGCGGCAATCAGCCCCAGCATTTT. This encodes CASSVSGNQPQHF.